This is a list of T cell receptor beta chains from one sample in a study of graft-versus-host responses after intestinal transplantation. These receptors' targets are unknown. Generated by immunoSEQ multiplex PCR, the TCRdb table keeps only in-frame clones and is missing some. The profile shows about 80,000 clones, 85% to 90% of them singletons. The specimen was unstimulated CD4+ T cells sorted from spleen or lymph node cells, collected before intestinal transplant. The receptors stem from a human donor who received an intestinal transplant. The CDR3 runs from the conserved cysteine through the conserved F or W. The order of the fields is D gene, V gene, J gene, clone size, CDR3 protein, CDR3 DNA. A D gene is named only where the DNA matches it firmly. Size is stated for part of the rows, as once, few or many counts, or as a class when the clone is expanded.

>NA|TRBV7-9|TRBJ1-5|NA
CASSRAGFNQPQHF
TGTGCCAGCAGCCGGGCGGGTTTTAATCAGCCCCAGCATTTT
>NA|TRBV4-1|TRBJ2-1|NA
CASSQDVSAYNEQFF
TGCGCCAGCAGCCAAGATGTTAGCGCGTACAATGAGCAGTTCTTC
>NA|TRBV15|TRBJ1-3|NA
CATSRGFPGRAGNTIYF
TGTGCCACCAGCAGAGGGTTCCCGGGAAGAGCTGGAAACACCATATATTTT
>NA|TRBV2|TRBJ1-6|once
CASSAQGNSPLHF
TGTGCCAGCAGTGCCCAGGGTAATTCACCCCTCCACTTT
>NA|TRBV15|TRBJ2-7|NA
CATSPRGSRSSYEQYF
TGTGCCACCAGCCCCCGGGGGTCGCGGAGCTCCTACGAGCAGTACTTC
>TRBD1|TRBV20-1|TRBJ2-3|once
CSAPGQGMKYF
TGCAGTGCTCCCGGACAGGGGATGAAGTATTTT
>TRBD1|TRBV20-1|TRBJ1-6|NA
CSALDRANLHF
TGCAGTGCTCTGGACAGGGCCAATCTCCACTTT
>TRBD1|TRBV27|TRBJ2-2|NA
CASSFFSDRGENTGELFF
TGTGCCAGCAGTTTTTTCTCTGACAGGGGGGAGAACACCGGGGAGCTGTTTTTT
>NA|TRBV30|TRBJ1-5|NA
CAWSHSYSNQPQHF
TGTGCCTGGAGTCACAGCTATAGCAATCAGCCCCAGCATTTT
>NA|TRBV5-6|TRBJ2-7|once
CASSLSRLAYEQYF
TGTGCCAGCAGCTTGTCCAGACTGGCCTACGAGCAGTACTTC
>NA|TRBV10-3|TRBJ1-4|few
CAIRAGVNEKLFF
TGTGCCATCCGGGCAGGGGTTAATGAAAAACTGTTTTTT
>NA|TRBV5-4|TRBJ1-5|NA
CASSLRGSNQPQHF
TGTGCCAGCAGCTTGAGGGGCAGCAATCAGCCCCAGCATTTT
>TRBD2|TRBV27|TRBJ2-1|NA
CASSLPSGRANEQFF
TGTGCCAGCAGTTTACCTAGCGGGAGGGCAAATGAGCAGTTCTTC
>TRBD2|TRBV28|TRBJ2-7|once
CASRRSGLAGEQYF
TGTGCCAGCCGCCGTTCCGGACTAGCGGGCGAGCAGTACTTC
>NA|TRBV11-2|TRBJ2-5|NA
CASRGEGEKQTQYF
TGTGCCAGCCGCGGGGAGGGGGAGAAACAGACCCAGTACTTC
>NA|TRBV6-1|TRBJ2-5|NA
CASSSRGRETQYF
TGTGCCAGCAGTAGCAGGGGTCGAGAGACCCAGTACTTC